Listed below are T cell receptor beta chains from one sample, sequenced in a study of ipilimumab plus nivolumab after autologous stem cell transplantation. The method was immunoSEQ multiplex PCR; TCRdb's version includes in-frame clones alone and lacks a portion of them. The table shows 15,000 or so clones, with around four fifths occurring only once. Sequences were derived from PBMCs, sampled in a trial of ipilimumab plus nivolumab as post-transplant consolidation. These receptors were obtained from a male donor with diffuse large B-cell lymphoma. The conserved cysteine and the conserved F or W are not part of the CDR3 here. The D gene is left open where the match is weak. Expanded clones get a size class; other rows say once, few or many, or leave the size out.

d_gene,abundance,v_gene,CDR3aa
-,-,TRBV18,ASSQQGTEAF
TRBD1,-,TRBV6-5,ASRGTGLPLTEAF
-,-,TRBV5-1,ASSLGGLDTGELF
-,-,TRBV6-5,ASSYSPDYYYEQY
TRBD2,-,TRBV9,ASSVETSGGRFRNEQF
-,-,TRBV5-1,ASSPDGNFNQPQH
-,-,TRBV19,ASRGGPPNYGYT
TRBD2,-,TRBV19,ASSKPGGANEQF
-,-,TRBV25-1,ASSPAWRATYEQY
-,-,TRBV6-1,ASSGAQVLSTEAF
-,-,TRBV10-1,ASSESRDLTEAF
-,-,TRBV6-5,ASSYSGSRDEQF
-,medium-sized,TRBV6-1,ASGGGKDGYT
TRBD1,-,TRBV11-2,ASSIKGRTGDYNEQF
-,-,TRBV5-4,ASSLWGLRNTEAF
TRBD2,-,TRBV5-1,ASSLGALAGGLGDTQY
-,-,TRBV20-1,SARDSYEQY
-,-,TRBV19,ASSYDPKGEQY
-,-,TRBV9,ASSVEDSTYGYT
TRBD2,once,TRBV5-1,ASSLGLTSGSGTDTQY
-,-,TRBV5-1,ASSLELGLGELF
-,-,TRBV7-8,ASSPDPLTDTQY
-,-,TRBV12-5,ASGREGGYT
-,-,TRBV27,ASSLSWKTGELF
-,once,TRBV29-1,SVSPGAMNTEAF
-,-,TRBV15,ATSRDVVPQF
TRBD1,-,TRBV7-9,ASSSGQQGAAYNEQF
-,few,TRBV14,ASSQSYEQY
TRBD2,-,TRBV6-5,ASMWTSGYEQY
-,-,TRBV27,ASSLSRAAMQY
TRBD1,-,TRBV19,ASSAGQGLYGYT
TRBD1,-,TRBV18,ASSPPDRGREY
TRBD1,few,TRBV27,ASSHRGTDTQY
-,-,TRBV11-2,ARGLKPGVTSYNEQF
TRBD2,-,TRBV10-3,AISSSGRAYEQY
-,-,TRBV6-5,ASSTSWAGNTIY
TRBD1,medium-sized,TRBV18,ASSLGQGIQPQH
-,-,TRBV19,ASSGGVGELF
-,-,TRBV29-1,SVELTAKQETQY
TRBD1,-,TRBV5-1,ASSLEQGHTQY
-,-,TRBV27,ASRQSGSMLPQH
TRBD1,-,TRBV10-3,AISEIGTGGPYEQY
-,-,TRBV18,ASSPGKETQY
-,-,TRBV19,ASSVQGLSNQPQH
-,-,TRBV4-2,ASSRWINLRAIGNNEQF
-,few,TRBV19,ASSMGTTNEQF
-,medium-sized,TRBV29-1,SVSPTNTEAF
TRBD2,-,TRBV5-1,ASSPDGRSSYEQY
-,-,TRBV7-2,ARAEGIYGYT
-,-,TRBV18,ASSPRKGRTLDTGELF